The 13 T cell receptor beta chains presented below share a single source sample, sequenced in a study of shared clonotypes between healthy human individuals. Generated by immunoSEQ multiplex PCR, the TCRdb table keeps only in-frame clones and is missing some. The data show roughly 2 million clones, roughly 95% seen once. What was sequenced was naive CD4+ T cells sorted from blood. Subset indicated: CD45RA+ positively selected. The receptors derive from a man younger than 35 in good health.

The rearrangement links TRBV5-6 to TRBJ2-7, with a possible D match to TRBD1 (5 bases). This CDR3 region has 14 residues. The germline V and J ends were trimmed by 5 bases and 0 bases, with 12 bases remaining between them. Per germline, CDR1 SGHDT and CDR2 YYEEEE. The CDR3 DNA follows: TGTGCCAGCAGACTATCAGGGTTCTCCTACGAGCAGTACTTC. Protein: CASRLSGFSYEQYF.

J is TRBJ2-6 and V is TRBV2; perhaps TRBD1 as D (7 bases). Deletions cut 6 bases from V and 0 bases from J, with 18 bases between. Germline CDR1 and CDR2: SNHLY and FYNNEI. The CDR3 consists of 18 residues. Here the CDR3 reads CASSAVQGGNSGANVLTF. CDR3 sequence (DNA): TGTGCCAGCAGCGCCGTTCAGGGGGGCAACTCTGGGGCCAACGTCCTGACTTTC. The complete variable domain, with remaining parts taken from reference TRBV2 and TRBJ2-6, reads EPEVTQTPSHQVTQMGQEVILRCVPISNHLYFYWYRQILGQKVEFLVSFYNNEISEKSEIFDDQFSVERPDGSNFTLKIRSTKLEDSAMYFCASSAVQGGNSGANVLTFGAGSRLTVL.

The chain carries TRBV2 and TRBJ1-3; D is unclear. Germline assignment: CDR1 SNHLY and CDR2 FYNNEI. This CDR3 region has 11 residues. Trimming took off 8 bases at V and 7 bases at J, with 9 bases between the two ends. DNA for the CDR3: TGTGCCAGCGGTATTCTGAACACCATATATTTT. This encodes CASGILNTIYF.

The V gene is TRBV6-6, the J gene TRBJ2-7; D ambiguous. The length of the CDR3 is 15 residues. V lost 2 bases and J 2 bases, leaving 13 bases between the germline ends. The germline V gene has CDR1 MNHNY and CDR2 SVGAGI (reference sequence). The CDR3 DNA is TGTGCCAGCAGTTACGTCTCCGGAGCCGCCTACGAGCAGTACTTC. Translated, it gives CASSYVSGAAYEQYF.

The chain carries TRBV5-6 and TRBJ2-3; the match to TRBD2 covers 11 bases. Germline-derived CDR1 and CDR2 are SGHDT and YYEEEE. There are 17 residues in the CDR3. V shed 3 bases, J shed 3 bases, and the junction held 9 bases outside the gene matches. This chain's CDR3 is CASSYAGLAGGTDTQYF. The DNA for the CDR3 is TGTGCCAGCAGCTACGCCGGACTAGCGGGCGGAACAGATACGCAGTATTTT.

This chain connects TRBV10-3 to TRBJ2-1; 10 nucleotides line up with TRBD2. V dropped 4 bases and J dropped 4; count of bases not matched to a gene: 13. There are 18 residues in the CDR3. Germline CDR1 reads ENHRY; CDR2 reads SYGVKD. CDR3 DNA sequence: TGTGCCATCAGTGGGGGTAGCGGGGGGCCTCGGTCATACAATGAGCAGTTCTTC. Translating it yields CAISGGSGGPRSYNEQFF.

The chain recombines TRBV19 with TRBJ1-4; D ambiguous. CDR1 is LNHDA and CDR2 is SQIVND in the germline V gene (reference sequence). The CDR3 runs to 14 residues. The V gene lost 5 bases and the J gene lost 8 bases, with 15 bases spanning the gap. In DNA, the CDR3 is TGTGCCAGTAGTCCACGACGCTCCGACGAAAAACTGTTTTTT. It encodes CASSPRRSDEKLFF.

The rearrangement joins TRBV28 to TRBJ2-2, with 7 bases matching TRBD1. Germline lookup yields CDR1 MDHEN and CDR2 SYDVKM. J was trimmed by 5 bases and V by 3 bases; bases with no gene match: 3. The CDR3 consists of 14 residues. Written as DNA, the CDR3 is TGTGCCAGCAGTTTTCAGGGGGTGACCGGGGAGCTGTTTTTT. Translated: CASSFQGVTGELFF. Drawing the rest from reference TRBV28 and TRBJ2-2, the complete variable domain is DVKVTQSSRYLVKRTGEKVFLECVQDMDHENMFWYRQDPGLGLRLIYFSYDVKMKEKGDIPEGYSVSREKKERFSLILESASTNQTSMYLCASSFQGVTGELFFGEGSRLTVL.

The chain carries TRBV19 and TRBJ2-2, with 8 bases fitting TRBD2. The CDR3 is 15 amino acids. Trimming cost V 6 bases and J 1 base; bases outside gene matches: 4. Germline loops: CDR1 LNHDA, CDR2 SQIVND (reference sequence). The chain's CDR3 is CASRGLVENTGELFF. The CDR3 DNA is TGTGCCAGTAGGGGACTAGTCGAGAACACCGGGGAGCTGTTTTTT.

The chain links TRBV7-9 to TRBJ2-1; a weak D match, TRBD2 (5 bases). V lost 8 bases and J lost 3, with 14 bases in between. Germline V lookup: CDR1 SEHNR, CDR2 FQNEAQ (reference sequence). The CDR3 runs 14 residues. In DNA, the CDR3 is TGTGCCAGCCTTAGCGACACTCTCTACAATGAGCAGTTCTTC. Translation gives CASLSDTLYNEQFF.

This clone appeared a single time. CDR3 coding DNA: TGTGCCAGCAGCGTGGACCTCTCCTCACCCCTCCACTTT. Encoded protein: CASSVDLSSPLHF. The rearrangement uses TRBV6-5 and TRBJ1-6, with D hard to call. This CDR3 is built from 13 residues. V shed 6 bases and J shed 10 bases, with 13 bases lying between them. Germline loops: CDR1 MNHEY, CDR2 SVGAGI.

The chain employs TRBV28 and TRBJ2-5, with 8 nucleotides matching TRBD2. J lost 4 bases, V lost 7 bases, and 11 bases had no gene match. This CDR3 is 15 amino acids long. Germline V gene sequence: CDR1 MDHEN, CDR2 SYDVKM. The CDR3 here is CASTPPTSVIETQYF. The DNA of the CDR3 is TGTGCCAGCACCCCCCCGACTAGCGTGATAGAGACCCAGTACTTC.

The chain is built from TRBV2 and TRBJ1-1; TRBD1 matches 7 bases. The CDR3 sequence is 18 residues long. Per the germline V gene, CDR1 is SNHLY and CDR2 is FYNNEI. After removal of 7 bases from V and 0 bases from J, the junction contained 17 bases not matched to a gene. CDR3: CASIQGQIRTHMNTEAFF. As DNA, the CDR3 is TGTGCCAGCATCCAGGGACAGATAAGGACGCACATGAACACTGAAGCTTTCTTT.